This is a list of T cell receptor beta chains from one sample in a study of a mutant IDH1 vaccine in newly diagnosed glioma. Some clones are missing from TCRdb's copy, which holds only in-frame ones; the method was immunoSEQ multiplex PCR. The repertoire has about 94,000 clones, nearly 90% of them found once; the top ten carry around 0.73%. Their antigens remain unidentified. Here the sequenced sample was PBMCs, taken from a glioma patient whose treatment included an IDH1 peptide vaccine. The source of these receptors is a woman aged 50 to 65 with glioma. Both conserved end residues are part of each CDR3.

cdr3_length: 18
j_call: TRBJ2-1
v_call: TRBV4-1
cdr3_aa: CASSQPYPHYGDDNEQFF

cdr3_length: 12
j_call: TRBJ2-7
v_call: TRBV5-6
cdr3_aa: CASSLGGYEQYF

cdr3_length: 13
j_call: TRBJ2-7
v_call: TRBV5-1
cdr3_aa: CASSLLTRPEQYF

cdr3_length: 17
j_call: NA
v_call: TRBV7-8
cdr3_aa: CASSSDHDFGAGYEQYF

cdr3_length: 12
j_call: TRBJ1-1
v_call: TRBV30
cdr3_aa: CALTGLNTEAFF

cdr3_length: 16
j_call: TRBJ2-4
v_call: TRBV4-2
cdr3_aa: CASSQETGLAKNIQYF

cdr3_length: 14
j_call: TRBJ2-7
v_call: TRBV28
cdr3_aa: CASSLQALTREQYF

cdr3_length: 10
j_call: TRBJ1-2
v_call: TRBV10-3
cdr3_aa: CAIGDPGYTF

cdr3_length: 13
j_call: TRBJ1-2
v_call: TRBV5-1
cdr3_aa: CASLGNALDGYTF

cdr3_length: 14
j_call: TRBJ1-1
v_call: TRBV2
cdr3_aa: CASSSGPMNTEAFF

cdr3_length: 14
j_call: TRBJ1-1
v_call: TRBV5-1
cdr3_aa: CASSFRGGNTEAFF

cdr3_length: 14
j_call: TRBJ2-3
v_call: TRBV4-1
cdr3_aa: CASSRTALTDTQYF

cdr3_length: 16
j_call: TRBJ2-1
v_call: TRBV4-1
cdr3_aa: CASSQGRGAPYNEQFF

cdr3_length: 15
j_call: TRBJ2-7
v_call: TRBV28
cdr3_aa: CASSLYRTGTYEQYF

cdr3_length: 16
j_call: TRBJ2-1
v_call: TRBV7-8
cdr3_aa: CASSLALAGVPNEQFF

cdr3_length: 14
j_call: TRBJ1-2
v_call: TRBV7-2
cdr3_aa: CASSLGRPNYGYTF

cdr3_length: 14
j_call: TRBJ2-5
v_call: TRBV25-1
cdr3_aa: CASSEYLGGETQYF

cdr3_length: 18
j_call: TRBJ2-4
v_call: TRBV19
cdr3_aa: CASSMAGLAGGAKNIQYF

cdr3_length: 13
j_call: TRBJ2-7
v_call: TRBV30
cdr3_aa: CAWSVFQGGEQYF

cdr3_length: 13
j_call: TRBJ2-2
v_call: TRBV2
cdr3_aa: CASSVERGGELFF

cdr3_length: 15
j_call: TRBJ2-7
v_call: TRBV11-2
cdr3_aa: CASSLDWNRGYEQYF

cdr3_length: 14
j_call: TRBJ2-5
v_call: TRBV10-2
cdr3_aa: CASSPLGGGQTQYF